These T cell receptor beta chains were read from a single sample in a study of cytomegalovirus exposure and HLA in healthy donors. Profiled with immunoSEQ multiplex PCR; TCRdb holds only in-frame clones, not every one. The sample contains some 120,000 clones, roughly 78% of which appear only once. Sequencing was performed on PBMCs. Receptors originate from a woman in her thirties or forties in good health and CMV-seronegative. Both conserved end residues are part of each CDR3. Fields, in order: clone size, V gene, J gene, D gene, CDR3 DNA, CDR3 protein. The D gene is left open where the match is weak. For some rows the clone size is stated as once, few or many, or as a class when expanded; others skip it.

>.|TRBV28|TRBJ1-1|TRBD1
TGTGCCAGCAGTCGCGGGACAGGATACACTGAAGCTTTCTTT
CASSRGTGYTEAFF
>.|TRBV28|TRBJ1-3|.
TGTGCCAGCAGTGGGGGGGACATCTCCGGAAACACCATATATTTT
CASSGGDISGNTIYF
>few|TRBV7-2|TRBJ2-5|.
TGTGCCAGCAGCCCTTTCCCACGGGGAAAAGAGACCCAGTACTTC
CASSPFPRGKETQYF
>.|TRBV7-9|TRBJ2-1|TRBD2
TGTGCCAGCAGCCCGACTAGCGGGAGATCTCATGAGCAGTTCTTC
CASSPTSGRSHEQFF
>.|TRBV4-2|TRBJ2-7|TRBD2
TGTGCCAGCAGCCAAGAATCGCCCCTAGCGGGAGTGGGAAGCTCCTACGAGCAGTACTTC
CASSQESPLAGVGSSYEQYF
>.|TRBV10-3|TRBJ1-2|TRBD1
TGTGCCATCAGTGCGGACAGGGGAGATGGCTACACCTTC
CAISADRGDGYTF
>.|TRBV9|TRBJ1-1|.
TGTGCCAGCAGTGTACAGGGAGGTACTGAAGCTTTCTTT
CASSVQGGTEAFF
>.|TRBV30|TRBJ1-4|.
TGTGCCTGGAGTCCAGGGTGTTCTGAAAAACTGTTTTTT
CAWSPGCSEKLFF
>few|TRBV28|TRBJ2-7|TRBD1
TGTGCCAGCAGTTCGACAGGGGGCGCATACGAGCAGTACTTC
CASSSTGGAYEQYF
>.|TRBV11-2|TRBJ2-2|TRBD1
TGTGCCAGCAGCTTTATTCGACCGGGACAGGGGCGGCTGTTTTTT
CASSFIRPGQGRLFF
>.|TRBV7-2|TRBJ2-1|TRBD2
TGTGCCAGCAGCTTTCGGGTAGCGGGAGGACATGAGCAGTTCTTC
CASSFRVAGGHEQFF
>.|TRBV7-2|TRBJ2-7|.
TGTGCCAGCAGCTTAAGCCCCACCTCCTACGAGCAGTACTTC
CASSLSPTSYEQYF
>.|TRBV6-7|TRBJ1-2|.
TGTGCCAGCAGGCGGACAGAGCCTAGTAGGACCTTC
CASRRTEPSRTF
>few|TRBV29-1|TRBJ2-4|.
TGCAGCGTCAGGGGATCCAAAAACATTCAGTACTTC
CSVRGSKNIQYF
>.|TRBV15|TRBJ2-3|.
TGTGCCACCAGCAGAGGGGGGCAAACAGGTGCGGATACGCAGTATTTT
CATSRGGQTGADTQYF
>.|TRBV15|TRBJ2-7|TRBD1
TGTGCCACCAGCAGATCGACAGGGAGCGAGCAGTACTTC
CATSRSTGSEQYF
>.|TRBV21-1|TRBJ2-5|.
TGTGCCAGCAGCAAAGTGGTACAGGCAAAACAAGAGACCCAGTACTTC
CASSKVVQAKQETQYF
>.|TRBV5-4|TRBJ1-1|TRBD1
TGTGCCAGCAGCTCTGGACAGGATAAGAACACTGAAGCTTTCTTT
CASSSGQDKNTEAFF
>.|TRBV27|TRBJ2-1|.
TGTGCCAGTTGGGGCCAGAACACAAATTATGAGCAGTTCTTC
CASWGQNTNYEQFF
>once|TRBV9|TRBJ2-3|.
TGTGCCAGCAGCGTAGATTCCAGCGGGCGCACAGATACGCAGTATTTT
CASSVDSSGRTDTQYF
>.|TRBV13|TRBJ2-3|TRBD2
TGTGCCAGCAGCGGGATGGAGCGGGAGGGCCGAGAGGATACGCAGTATTTT
CASSGMEREGREDTQYF
>.|TRBV4-2|TRBJ2-7|TRBD2
TGTGCCAGCAGCCAAGAATTTGGGACTAGCGGTCCCGGCGCCAACGAGCAGTACTTC
CASSQEFGTSGPGANEQYF
>.|TRBV6-6|TRBJ1-1|.
TGTGCCAGCAGTAACCGCTTGAGGTTTTTCTTT
CASSNRLRFFF
>.|TRBV28|TRBJ1-4|.
TGTGCCAGCAGGCGCTACGGGATGCGGGGAAATGAAAAACTGTTTTTT
CASRRYGMRGNEKLFF
>.|TRBV7-9|TRBJ2-1|TRBD2
TGTGCCAGCAGCCGGACTAGCGGGATGGGTGAGCAGTTCTTC
CASSRTSGMGEQFF
>.|TRBV5-1|TRBJ1-1|.
TGCGCCAGCAGCTCCGGACAGCACACTGAAGCTTTCTTT
CASSSGQHTEAFF
>.|TRBV27|TRBJ1-5|.
TGTGCCAGCAGTTACCGGGGAGGGGGATACAATCAGCCCCAGCATTTT
CASSYRGGGYNQPQHF
>.|TRBV7-9|TRBJ1-2|.
TGTGCCAGCAGCTTACCTCAACCGGGAGGCTACACCTTC
CASSLPQPGGYTF
>.|TRBV9|TRBJ1-1|TRBD1
TGTGCCAGCAGCAACACAGGGGACCGCCGGGCTTTCTTT
CASSNTGDRRAFF
>.|TRBV15|TRBJ2-3|.
TGTGCCACCAGCAGAGGGAAGGGAGCTAGCACAGATACGCAGTATTTT
CATSRGKGASTDTQYF
>.|TRBV6-5|TRBJ2-7|.
TGTGCCAGCAGTTCGGGTTTAATAATCTACGAGCAGTACTTC
CASSSGLIIYEQYF
>.|TRBV27|TRBJ2-1|TRBD1
TGTGCCAGCAGTTTATCGATGTCAGGGGGCAATGAGCAGTTCTTC
CASSLSMSGGNEQFF
>.|TRBV28|TRBJ2-4|.
TGTGCCAGCATGGGGTCAGGGTTTCACATTCAGTACTTC
CASMGSGFHIQYF
>few|TRBV28|TRBJ1-1|.
TGTGCCAGCAGTCTAAGGACATATAACACTGAAGCTTTCTTT
CASSLRTYNTEAFF
>.|TRBV19|TRBJ1-6|TRBD1
TGTGCCAGTAGCCTCTGGCAGGGGGAATCACCCCTCCACTTT
CASSLWQGESPLHF